The next 5 T cell receptor beta chains were all read from a single sample in a study of blood T cell repertoires in COVID-19. Measured with immunoSEQ multiplex PCR; TCRdb has only the in-frame clones, and not every one. The sample yields about 81,000 clones, approximately 86% seen once. Material: peripheral blood. The receptors derive from a woman of 80 years or more with acute or convalescent COVID-19.

This clone was recorded only once. The chain employs TRBV9 and TRBJ2-3; 10 bases are shared with TRBD1. In germline, CDR1 is SGDLS, CDR2 YYNGEE. With V trimmed by 6 bases and J by 4 bases, 5 bases remained unmatched. There are 14 residues in the CDR3. CDR3 amino acids: CASNRDRGSDTQYF. CDR3 DNA sequence: TGTGCCAGCAATAGGGACAGGGGTTCAGATACGCAGTATTTT.

The rearrangement joins TRBV7-3 to TRBJ2-7, with 11 nucleotides matching TRBD1. V gave up 2 bases and J gave up 8 bases; unmatched junction bases: 5. From germline, CDR1 is SGHTA and CDR2 FQGTGA. The CDR3 contains 14 residues. The CDR3 loop is CASSLSGTGGQQYF. CDR3 in DNA: TGTGCCAGCAGCTTATCGGGGACAGGGGGGCAGCAGTACTTC.

The CDR3 DNA follows: TGTGCCAGCAGCCAAGATCGGGACAGGTCTGGAAACACCATATATTTT. Translation: CASSQDRDRSGNTIYF. The chain has TRBV3-1 (or the pseudogene TRBV3-2) and TRBJ1-3; 8 nucleotides align to TRBD1. With V trimmed by 0 bases and J by 1 base, 2 bases remained unmatched. CDR1 and CDR2 (germline): LGHDT, YNNKEL (reference sequence). The CDR3 loop spans 16 amino acids.

The chain employs TRBV6-4 and TRBJ2-5; TRBD2 matches 10 bases. V shed 6 bases, J shed 5 bases, and the junction held 15 bases outside the gene matches. The CDR3 is 17 residues long. Germline CDR1 MRHNA, CDR2 SNTAGT. This chain's CDR3 is CASRSLFPSGSQETQYF. DNA for the CDR3: TGTGCCAGCAGGTCATTATTCCCTAGCGGGAGTCAGGAGACCCAGTACTTC.

The chain uses TRBV5-1 and TRBJ1-1, with 8 bases lining up with TRBD1. There are 15 residues in the CDR3. Germline V gene lookup returns CDR1 SGHRS and CDR2 YFSETQ. J was trimmed by 2 bases and V by 0 bases; bases with no gene match: 3. CDR3 in amino acids: CASSLGGTGNTEAFF. CDR3 in DNA: TGCGCCAGCAGCTTGGGGGGGACAGGAAACACTGAAGCTTTCTTT.